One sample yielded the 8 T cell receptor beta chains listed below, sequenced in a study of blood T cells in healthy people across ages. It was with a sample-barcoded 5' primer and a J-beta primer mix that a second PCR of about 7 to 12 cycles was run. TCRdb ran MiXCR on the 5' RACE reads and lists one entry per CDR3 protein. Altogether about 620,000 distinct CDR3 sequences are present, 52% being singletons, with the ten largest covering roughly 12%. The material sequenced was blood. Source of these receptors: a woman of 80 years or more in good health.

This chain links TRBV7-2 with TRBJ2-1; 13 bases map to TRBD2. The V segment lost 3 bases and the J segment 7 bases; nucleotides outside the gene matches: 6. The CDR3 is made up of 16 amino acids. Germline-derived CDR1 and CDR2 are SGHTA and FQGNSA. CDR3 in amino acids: CASSFTSGGASNEQFF. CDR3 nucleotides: TGTGCCAGCAGCTTTACTAGCGGGGGGGCCTCAAATGAGCAGTTCTTC.

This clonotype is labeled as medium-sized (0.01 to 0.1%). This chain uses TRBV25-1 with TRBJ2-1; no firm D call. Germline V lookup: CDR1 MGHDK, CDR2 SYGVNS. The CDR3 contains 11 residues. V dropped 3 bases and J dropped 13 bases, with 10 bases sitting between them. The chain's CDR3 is CASSDGYDQFF. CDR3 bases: TGTGCCAGCAGTGATGGTTACGACCAGTTCTTC.

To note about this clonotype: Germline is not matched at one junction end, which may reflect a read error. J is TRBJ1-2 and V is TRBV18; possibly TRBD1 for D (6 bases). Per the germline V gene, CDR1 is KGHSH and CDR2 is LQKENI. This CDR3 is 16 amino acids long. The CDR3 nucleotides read TGTGCCAGCCCACCGGAGTTTAGAACAGGGTACTATGGCTACACCTTC. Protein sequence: CASPPEFRTGYYGYTF. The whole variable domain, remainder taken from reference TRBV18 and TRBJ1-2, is NAGVMQNPRHLVRRRGQEARLRCSPMKGHSHVYWYRQLPEEGLKFMVYLQKENIIDESGMPKERFSAEFPKEGPSILRIQQVVRGDSAAYFCASPPEFRTGYYGYTFGSGTRLTVV.

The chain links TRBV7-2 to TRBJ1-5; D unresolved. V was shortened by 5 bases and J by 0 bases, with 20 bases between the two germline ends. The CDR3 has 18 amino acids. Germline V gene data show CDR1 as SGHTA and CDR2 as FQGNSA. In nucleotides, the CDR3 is TGTGCCAGCAGCCGAGCCGGGATAACCTTTTATAGCAATCAGCCCCAGCATTTT. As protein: CASSRAGITFYSNQPQHF. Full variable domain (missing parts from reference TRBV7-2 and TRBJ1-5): GAGVSQSPSNKVTEKGKDVELRCDPISGHTALYWYRQSLGQGLEFLIYFQGNSAPDKSGLPSDRFSAERTGGSVSTLTIQRTQQEDSAVYLCASSRAGITFYSNQPQHFGDGTRLSIL.

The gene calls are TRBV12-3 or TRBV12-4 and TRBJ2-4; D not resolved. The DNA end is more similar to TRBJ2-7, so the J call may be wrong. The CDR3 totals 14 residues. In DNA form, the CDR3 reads TGTGCCAGCAGTTTAAGAGCTGACTGGTACGAGCAGTACTTC. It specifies CASSLRADWYEQYF.

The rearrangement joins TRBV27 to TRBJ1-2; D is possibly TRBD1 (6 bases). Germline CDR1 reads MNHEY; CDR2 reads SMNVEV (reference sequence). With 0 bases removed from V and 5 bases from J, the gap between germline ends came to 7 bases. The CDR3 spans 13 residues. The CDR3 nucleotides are TGTGCCAGCAGTTTATCGGGACATTATGGCTACACCTTC. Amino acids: CASSLSGHYGYTF.

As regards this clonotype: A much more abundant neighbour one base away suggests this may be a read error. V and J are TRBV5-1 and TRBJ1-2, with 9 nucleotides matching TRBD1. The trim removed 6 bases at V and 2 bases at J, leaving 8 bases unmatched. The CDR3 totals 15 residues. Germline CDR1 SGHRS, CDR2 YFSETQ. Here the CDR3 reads CASNFSGQGNYGYTF. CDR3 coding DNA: TGCGCCAGCAACTTCTCGGGACAGGGAAACTATGGCTACACCTTC.

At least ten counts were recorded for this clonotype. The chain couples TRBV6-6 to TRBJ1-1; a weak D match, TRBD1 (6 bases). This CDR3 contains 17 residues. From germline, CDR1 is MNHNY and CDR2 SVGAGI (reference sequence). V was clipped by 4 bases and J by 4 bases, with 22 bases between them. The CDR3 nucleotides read TGTGCCAGCAGTTCAGGCCCACGGGGGGGGCGGCGCACTGAAGCTTTCTTT. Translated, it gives CASSSGPRGGRRTEAFF.